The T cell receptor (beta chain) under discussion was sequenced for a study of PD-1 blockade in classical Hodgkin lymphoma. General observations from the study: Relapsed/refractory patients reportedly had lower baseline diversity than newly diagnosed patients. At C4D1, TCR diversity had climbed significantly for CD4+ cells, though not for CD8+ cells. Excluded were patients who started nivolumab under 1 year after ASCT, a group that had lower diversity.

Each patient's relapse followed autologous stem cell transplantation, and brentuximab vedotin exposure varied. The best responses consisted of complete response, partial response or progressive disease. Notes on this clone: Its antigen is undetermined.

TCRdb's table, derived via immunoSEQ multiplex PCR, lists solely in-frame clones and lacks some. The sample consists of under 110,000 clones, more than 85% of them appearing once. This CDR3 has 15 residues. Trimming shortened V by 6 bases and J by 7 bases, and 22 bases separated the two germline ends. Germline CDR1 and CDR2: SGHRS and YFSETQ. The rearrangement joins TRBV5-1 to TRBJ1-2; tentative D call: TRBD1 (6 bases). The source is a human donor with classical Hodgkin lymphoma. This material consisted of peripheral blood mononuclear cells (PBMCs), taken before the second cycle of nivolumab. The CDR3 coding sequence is TGCGCCAGCACCAGGGACACCCTCGTTCGCGTTGGCTACACCTTC. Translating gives CASTRDTLVRVGYTF. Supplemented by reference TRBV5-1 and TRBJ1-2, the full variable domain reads KAGVTQTPRYLIKTRGQQVTLSCSPISGHRSVSWYQQTPGQGLQFLFEYFSETQRNKGNFPGRFSGRQFSNSRSEMNVSTLELGDSALYLCASTRDTLVRVGYTFGSGTRLTVV.